The present TCR beta chain was sequenced within a study of lymphopenia after photon versus proton radiotherapy. Overall study results and limits: After the lymphocyte nadir, photon-treated repertoires showed oligoclonal expansion, especially of CD8+ Temra cells. Post-nadir TCR diversity decline inversely tracked overall survival among those who died.

Only in-frame clones appear in the TCRdb table, and some are missing; sequencing was by immunoSEQ multiplex PCR. The sample yields over 10,000 clones, 88% seen once. Only one count was recorded for this clone. Its specificity is not known. The V gene end was trimmed by 2 bases and the J gene end by 2 bases; junction bases not matched to a gene: 4. This CDR3 comprises 15 residues. Per the germline V gene, CDR1 is MNHEY and CDR2 is SMNVEV (reference sequence). The sequence came from a man in his 60s with pancreatic cancer. This material consisted of peripheral blood, taken from a patient treated with photon-based radiotherapy. The J gene is TRBJ1-1, the V gene TRBV27; 8 bases are shared with TRBD1. The CDR3 here is CASSLHSGGNTEAFF. The CDR3 bases are TGTGCCAGCAGTTTACATTCAGGGGGCAACACTGAAGCTTTCTTT.